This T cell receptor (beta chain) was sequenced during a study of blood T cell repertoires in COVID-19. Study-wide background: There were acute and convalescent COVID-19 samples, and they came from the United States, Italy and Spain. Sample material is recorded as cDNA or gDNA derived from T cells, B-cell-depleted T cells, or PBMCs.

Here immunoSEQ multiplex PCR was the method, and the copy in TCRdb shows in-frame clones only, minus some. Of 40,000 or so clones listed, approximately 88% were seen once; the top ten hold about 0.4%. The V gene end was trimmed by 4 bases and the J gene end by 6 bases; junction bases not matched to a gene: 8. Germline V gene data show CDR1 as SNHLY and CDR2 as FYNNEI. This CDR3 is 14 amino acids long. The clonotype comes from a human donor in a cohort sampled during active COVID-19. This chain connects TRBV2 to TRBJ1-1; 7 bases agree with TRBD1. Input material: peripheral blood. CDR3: CASSAVTGFPEAFF. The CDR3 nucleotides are TGTGCCAGCAGTGCCGTGACAGGGTTCCCTGAAGCTTTCTTT.